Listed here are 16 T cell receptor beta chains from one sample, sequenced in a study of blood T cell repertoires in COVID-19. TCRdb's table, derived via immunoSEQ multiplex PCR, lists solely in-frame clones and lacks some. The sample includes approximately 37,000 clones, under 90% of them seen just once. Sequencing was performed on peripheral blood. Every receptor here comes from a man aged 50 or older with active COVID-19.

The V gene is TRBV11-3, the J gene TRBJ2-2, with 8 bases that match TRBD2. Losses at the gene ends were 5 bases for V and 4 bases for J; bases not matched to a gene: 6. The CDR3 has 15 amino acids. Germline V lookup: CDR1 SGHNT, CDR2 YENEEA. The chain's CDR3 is CASSKRELVTGELFF. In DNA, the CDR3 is TGTGCCAGCAGCAAGCGGGAGCTCGTCACCGGGGAGCTGTTTTTT. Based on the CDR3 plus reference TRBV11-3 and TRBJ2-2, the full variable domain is EAGVVQSPRYKIIEKKQPVAFWCNPISGHNTLYWYLQNLGQGPELLIRYENEEAVDDSQLPKDRFSAERLKGVDSTLKIQPAELGDSAVYLCASSKRELVTGELFFGEGSRLTVL.

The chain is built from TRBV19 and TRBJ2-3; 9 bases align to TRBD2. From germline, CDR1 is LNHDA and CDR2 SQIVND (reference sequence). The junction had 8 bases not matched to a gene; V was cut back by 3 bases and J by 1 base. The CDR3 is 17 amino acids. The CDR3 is CASSIGLAGIGTDTQYF. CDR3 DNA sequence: TGTGCCAGTAGTATTGGGCTAGCGGGAATCGGCACAGATACGCAGTATTTT.

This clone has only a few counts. DNA for the CDR3: TGTGCCAGCAGCCCGTATCCGGGTAGCACAGATACGCAGTATTTT. Residues: CASSPYPGSTDTQYF. This chain links TRBV7-2 with TRBJ2-3; no clear D. This CDR3 has 15 amino acids. Germline V CDR1 and CDR2: SGHTA, FQGNSA. The V end was cut by 5 bases, the J end by 0 bases, with 12 bases between.

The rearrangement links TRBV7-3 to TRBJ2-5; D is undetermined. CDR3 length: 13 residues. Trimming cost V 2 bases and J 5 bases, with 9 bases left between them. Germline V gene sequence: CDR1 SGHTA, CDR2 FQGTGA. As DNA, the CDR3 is TGTGCCAGCAGCTTATCGACGAGGGAGACCCAGTACTTC. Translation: CASSLSTRETQYF.

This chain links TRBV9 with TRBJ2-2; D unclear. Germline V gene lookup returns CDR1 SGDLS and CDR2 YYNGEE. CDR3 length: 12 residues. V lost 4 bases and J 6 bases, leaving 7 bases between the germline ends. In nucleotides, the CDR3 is TGTGCCAGCAGCCCAGAGGCCGGGGAGCTGTTTTTT. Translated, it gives CASSPEAGELFF.

CDR3 nucleotide sequence: TGTGCCACCAGCAGAGATGGGGAGGGCCCAACTAATGAAAAACTGTTTTTT. Amino acids: CATSRDGEGPTNEKLFF. The chain is built from TRBV15 and TRBJ1-4, with D unclear. Germline values: CDR1 LNHNV, CDR2 YYDKDF (reference sequence). This CDR3 has 17 residues. The ends were cut back, 0 bases at V and 0 bases at J, with 11 bases in the middle.

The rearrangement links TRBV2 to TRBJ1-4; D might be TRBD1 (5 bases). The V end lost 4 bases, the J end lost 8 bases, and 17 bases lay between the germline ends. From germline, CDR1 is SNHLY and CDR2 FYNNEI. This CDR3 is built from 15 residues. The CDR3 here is CASSGRASKQEKLFF. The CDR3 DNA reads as TGTGCCAGCAGTGGCAGGGCCTCAAAGCAGGAAAAACTGTTTTTT.

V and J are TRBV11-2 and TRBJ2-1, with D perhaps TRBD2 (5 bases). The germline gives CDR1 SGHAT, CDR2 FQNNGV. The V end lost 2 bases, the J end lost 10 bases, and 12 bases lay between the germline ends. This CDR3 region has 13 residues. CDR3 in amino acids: CASSLNRGGEQFF. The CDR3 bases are TGTGCCAGCAGCTTAAATCGAGGAGGAGAGCAGTTCTTC.

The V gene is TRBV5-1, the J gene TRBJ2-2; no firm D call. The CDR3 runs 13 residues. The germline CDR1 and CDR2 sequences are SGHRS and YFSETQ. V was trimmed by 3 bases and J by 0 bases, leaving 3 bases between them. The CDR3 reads CASSSANTGELFF. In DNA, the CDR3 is TGCGCCAGCAGCTCAGCGAACACCGGGGAGCTGTTTTTT.

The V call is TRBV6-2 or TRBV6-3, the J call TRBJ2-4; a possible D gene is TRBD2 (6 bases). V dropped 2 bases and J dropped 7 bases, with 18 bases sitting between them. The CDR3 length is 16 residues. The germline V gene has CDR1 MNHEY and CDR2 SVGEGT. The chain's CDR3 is CASSYVGGLGSNIQYF. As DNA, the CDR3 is TGTGCCAGCAGTTACGTGGGGGGTTTGGGCTCCAACATTCAGTACTTC.

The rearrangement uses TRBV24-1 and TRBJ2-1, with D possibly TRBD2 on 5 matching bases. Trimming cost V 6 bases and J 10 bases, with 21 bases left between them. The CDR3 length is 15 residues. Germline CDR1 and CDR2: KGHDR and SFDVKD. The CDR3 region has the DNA TGTGCCACCAGTTCGGACTCCGAGGACCTAAGGGAGCAGTTCTTC. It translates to CATSSDSEDLREQFF.

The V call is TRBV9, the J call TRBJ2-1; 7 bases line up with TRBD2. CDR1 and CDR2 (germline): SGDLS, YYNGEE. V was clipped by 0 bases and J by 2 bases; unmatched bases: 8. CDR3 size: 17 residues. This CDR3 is CASSVGGGSGAYNEQFF. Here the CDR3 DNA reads TGTGCCAGCAGCGTAGGGGGCGGGAGTGGGGCCTACAATGAGCAGTTCTTC. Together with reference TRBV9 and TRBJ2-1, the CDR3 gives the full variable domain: DSGVTQTPKHLITATGQRVTLRCSPRSGDLSVYWYQQSLDQGLQFLIQYYNGEERAKGNILERFSAQQFPDLHSELNLSSLELGDSALYFCASSVGGGSGAYNEQFFGPGTRLTVL.

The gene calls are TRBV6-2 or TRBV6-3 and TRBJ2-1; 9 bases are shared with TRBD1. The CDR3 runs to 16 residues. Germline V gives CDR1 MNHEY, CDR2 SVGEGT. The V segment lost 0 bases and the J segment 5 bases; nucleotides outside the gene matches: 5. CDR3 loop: CASSYSDRGGNNEQFF. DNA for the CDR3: TGTGCCAGCAGTTACTCGGACAGGGGAGGGAACAATGAGCAGTTCTTC.

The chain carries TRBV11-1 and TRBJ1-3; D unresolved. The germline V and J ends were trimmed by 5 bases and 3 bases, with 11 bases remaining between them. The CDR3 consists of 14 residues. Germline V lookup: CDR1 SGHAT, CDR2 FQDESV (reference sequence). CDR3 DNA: TGTGCCAGCAGCCGTCGGGAACTTGGAAACACCATATATTTT. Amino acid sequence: CASSRRELGNTIYF.

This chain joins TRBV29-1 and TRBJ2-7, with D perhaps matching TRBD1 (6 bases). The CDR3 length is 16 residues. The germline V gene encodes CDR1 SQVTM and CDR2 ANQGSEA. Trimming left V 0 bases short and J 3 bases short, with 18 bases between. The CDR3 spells CSVEDPRGQQNYEQYF. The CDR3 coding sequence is TGCAGCGTTGAAGACCCTCGCGGACAGCAAAACTACGAGCAGTACTTC.

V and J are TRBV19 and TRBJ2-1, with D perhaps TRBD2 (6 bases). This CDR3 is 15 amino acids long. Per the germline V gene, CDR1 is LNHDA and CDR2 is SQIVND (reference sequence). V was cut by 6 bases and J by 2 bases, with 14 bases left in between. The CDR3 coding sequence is TGTGCCAGTAGGGGCGGGTGGGAGGCCTACAATGAGCAGTTCTTC. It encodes CASRGGWEAYNEQFF. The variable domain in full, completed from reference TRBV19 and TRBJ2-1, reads DGGITQSPKYLFRKEGQNVTLSCEQNLNHDAMYWYRQDPGQGLRLIYYSQIVNDFQKGDIAEGYSVSREKKESFPLTVTSAQKNPTAFYLCASRGGWEAYNEQFFGPGTRLTVL.